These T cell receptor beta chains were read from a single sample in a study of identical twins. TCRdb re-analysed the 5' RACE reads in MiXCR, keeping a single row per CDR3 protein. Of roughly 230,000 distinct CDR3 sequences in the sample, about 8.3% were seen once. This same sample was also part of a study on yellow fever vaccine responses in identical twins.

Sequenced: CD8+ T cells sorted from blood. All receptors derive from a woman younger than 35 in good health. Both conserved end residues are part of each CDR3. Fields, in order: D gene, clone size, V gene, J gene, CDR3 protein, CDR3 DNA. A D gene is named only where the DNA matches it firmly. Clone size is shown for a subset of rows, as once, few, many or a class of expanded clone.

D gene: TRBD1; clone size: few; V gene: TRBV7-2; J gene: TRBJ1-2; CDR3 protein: CASSSDGDRAYGYTF; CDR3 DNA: TGTGCCAGCAGTTCCGACGGGGACAGGGCCTATGGCTACACCTTC
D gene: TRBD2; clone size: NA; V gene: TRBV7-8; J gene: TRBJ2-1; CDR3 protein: CASSLVLAGHYNEQFF; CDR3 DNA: TGTGCCAGCAGCTTAGTGCTAGCGGGACACTACAATGAGCAGTTCTTC
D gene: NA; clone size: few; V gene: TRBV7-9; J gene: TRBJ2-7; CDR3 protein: CASSLTEYEQYF; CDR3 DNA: TGTGCCAGCAGCTTAACTGAATACGAGCAGTACTTC
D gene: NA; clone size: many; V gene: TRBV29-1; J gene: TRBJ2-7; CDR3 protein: CSVEADYEQYF; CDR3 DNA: TGCAGCGTTGAGGCAGACTACGAGCAGTACTTC
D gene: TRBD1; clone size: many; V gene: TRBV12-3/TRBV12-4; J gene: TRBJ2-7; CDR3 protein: CASSSGQGLAYEQYF; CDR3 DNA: TGTGCCAGCAGTTCCGGACAGGGGTTAGCCTACGAGCAGTACTTC
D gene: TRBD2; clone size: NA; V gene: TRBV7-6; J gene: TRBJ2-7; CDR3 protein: CASSSTGLAGDEQYF; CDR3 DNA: TGTGCCAGCAGCTCCACGGGACTAGCGGGAGACGAGCAGTACTTC
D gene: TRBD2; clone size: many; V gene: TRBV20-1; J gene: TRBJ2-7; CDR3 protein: CSATLKPGLNYEQYF; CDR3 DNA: TGCAGCGCTACACTCAAACCGGGACTAAACTACGAGCAGTACTTC
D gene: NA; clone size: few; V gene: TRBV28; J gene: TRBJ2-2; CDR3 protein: CASSFISTGELFF; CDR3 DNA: TGTGCCAGCAGTTTTATTTCGACTGGGGAGCTGTTTTTT
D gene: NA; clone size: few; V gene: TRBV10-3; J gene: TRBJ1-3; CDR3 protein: CAISDRGRNTIYF; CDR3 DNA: TGTGCCATCAGTGACAGGGGAAGAAACACCATATATTTT
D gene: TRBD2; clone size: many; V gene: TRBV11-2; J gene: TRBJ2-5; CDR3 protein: CASSFTSGEDGETQYF; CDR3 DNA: TGTGCCAGCAGCTTCACTAGCGGGGAGGATGGGGAGACCCAGTACTTC
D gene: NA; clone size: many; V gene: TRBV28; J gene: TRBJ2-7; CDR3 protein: CASSLPTSYEQYF; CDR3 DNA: TGTGCCAGCAGTTTACCGACCTCCTACGAGCAGTACTTC
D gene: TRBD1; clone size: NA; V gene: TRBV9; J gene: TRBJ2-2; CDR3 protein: CASSAGTGVLTGELFF; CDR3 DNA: TGTGCCAGCAGCGCCGGGACAGGGGTCCTGACCGGGGAGCTGTTTTTT
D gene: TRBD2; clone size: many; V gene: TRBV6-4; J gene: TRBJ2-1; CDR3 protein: CASSDSLAGNGEQFF; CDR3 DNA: TGTGCCAGCAGTGACTCATTAGCGGGAAACGGTGAGCAGTTCTTC
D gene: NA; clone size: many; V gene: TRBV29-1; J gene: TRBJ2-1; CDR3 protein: CSVEGTSGPNPYNEQFF; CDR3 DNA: TGCAGCGTTGAAGGGACTTCGGGACCTAACCCCTACAATGAGCAGTTCTTC
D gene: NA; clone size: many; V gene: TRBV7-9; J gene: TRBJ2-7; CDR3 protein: CASTFGSGRDEQYF; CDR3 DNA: TGTGCCAGCACCTTTGGCTCTGGCAGGGACGAGCAGTACTTC
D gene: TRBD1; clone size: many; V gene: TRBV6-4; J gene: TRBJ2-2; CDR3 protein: CASSPGQDLAGELFF; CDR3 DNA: TGTGCCAGCAGTCCGGGACAGGATCTTGCCGGGGAGCTGTTTTTT
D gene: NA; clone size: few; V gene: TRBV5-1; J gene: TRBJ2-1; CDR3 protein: CASSLGGVGYNEQFF; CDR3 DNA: TGCGCCAGCAGCTTGGGTGGCGTAGGCTACAATGAGCAGTTCTTC
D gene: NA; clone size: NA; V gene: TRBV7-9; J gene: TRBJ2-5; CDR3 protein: CATAIQETQYF; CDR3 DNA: TGTGCCACCGCTATTCAAGAGACCCAGTACTTC
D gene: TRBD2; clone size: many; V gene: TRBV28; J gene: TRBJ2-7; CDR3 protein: CAAGDYEQYF; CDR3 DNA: TGTGCCGCGGGGGACTACGAGCAGTACTTC
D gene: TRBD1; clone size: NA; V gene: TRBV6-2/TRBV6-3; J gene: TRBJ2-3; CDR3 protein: CASTTGTGAVDTQYF; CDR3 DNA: TGTGCCAGCACTACCGGGACAGGGGCAGTGGATACGCAGTATTTT
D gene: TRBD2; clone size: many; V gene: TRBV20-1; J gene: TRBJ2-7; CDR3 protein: CSARGPSGSYEQYF; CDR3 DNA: TGCAGTGCTAGAGGTCCTAGCGGGAGCTACGAGCAGTACTTC
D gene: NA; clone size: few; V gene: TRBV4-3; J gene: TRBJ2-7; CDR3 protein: CASSQDGQDYEQYF; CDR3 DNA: TGCGCCAGCAGCCAAGATGGGCAGGACTACGAGCAGTACTTC
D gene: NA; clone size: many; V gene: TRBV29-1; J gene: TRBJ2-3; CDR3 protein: CSVDVYTDTQYF; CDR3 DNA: TGCAGCGTTGATGTGTACACAGATACGCAGTATTTT
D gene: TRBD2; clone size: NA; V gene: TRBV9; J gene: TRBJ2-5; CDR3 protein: CASSSSGGADPQETQYF; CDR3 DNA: TGTGCCAGCAGCAGTAGCGGGGGGGCAGACCCCCAAGAGACCCAGTACTTC
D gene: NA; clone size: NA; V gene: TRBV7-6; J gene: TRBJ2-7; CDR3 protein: CASIFWTPSYEQYF; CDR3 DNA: TGTGCCAGCATCTTTTGGACACCGTCCTACGAGCAGTACTTC
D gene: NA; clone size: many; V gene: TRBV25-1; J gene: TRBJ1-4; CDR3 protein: CASSEPPGQKLFF; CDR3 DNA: TGTGCCAGCAGTGAACCCCCAGGCCAGAAACTGTTTTTT
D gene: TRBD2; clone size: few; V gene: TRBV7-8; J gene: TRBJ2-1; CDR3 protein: CASSTLAGAYNEQFF; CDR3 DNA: TGTGCCAGCAGCACGTTAGCGGGAGCATACAATGAGCAGTTCTTC
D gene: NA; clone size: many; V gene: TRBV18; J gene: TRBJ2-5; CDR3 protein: CASSPPPEETQYF; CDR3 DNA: TGTGCCAGCTCACCACCCCCCGAAGAGACCCAGTACTTC
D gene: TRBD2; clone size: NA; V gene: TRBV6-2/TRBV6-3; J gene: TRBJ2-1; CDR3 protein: CASSPTSASGVNEQFF; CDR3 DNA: TGTGCCAGCAGTCCAACTAGCGCCTCCGGGGTTAATGAGCAGTTCTTC
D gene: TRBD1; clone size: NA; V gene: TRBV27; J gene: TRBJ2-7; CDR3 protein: CASSEGTGEYEQYF; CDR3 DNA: TGTGCCAGCAGTGAAGGGACAGGGGAGTACGAGCAGTACTTC
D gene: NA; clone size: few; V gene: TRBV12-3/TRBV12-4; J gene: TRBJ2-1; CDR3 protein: CASRPEGAYSYNEQFF; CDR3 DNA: TGTGCCAGCAGGCCGGAGGGGGCCTATTCCTACAATGAGCAGTTCTTC
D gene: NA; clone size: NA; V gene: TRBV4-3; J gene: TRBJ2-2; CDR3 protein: CASSQVGGARDTGELFF; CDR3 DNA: TGCGCCAGCAGCCAAGTGGGGGGCGCAAGGGACACCGGGGAGCTGTTTTTT
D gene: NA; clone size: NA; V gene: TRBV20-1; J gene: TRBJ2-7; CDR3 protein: CSARARASSEQYF; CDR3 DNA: TGCAGTGCTAGAGCTAGGGCATCCTCCGAGCAGTACTTC
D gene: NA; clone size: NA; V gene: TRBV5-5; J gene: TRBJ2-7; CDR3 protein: CASSPGTQQGVYEQYF; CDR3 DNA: TGTGCCAGCAGCCCCGGGACTCAACAAGGGGTCTACGAGCAGTACTTC
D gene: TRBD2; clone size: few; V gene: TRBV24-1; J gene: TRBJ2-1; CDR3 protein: CATSPAGGPEFYNEQFF; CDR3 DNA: TGTGCCACCAGCCCAGCGGGGGGGCCAGAATTCTACAATGAGCAGTTCTTC
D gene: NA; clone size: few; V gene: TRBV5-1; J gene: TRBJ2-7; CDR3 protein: CASSPYSTTSYEQYF; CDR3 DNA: TGCGCCAGCAGCCCTTACTCCACCACCTCCTACGAGCAGTACTTC
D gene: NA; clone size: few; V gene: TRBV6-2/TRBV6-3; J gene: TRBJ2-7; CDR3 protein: CASTWDLPSNGEQYF; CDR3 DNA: TGTGCCAGCACTTGGGACCTTCCATCTAACGGCGAGCAGTACTTC
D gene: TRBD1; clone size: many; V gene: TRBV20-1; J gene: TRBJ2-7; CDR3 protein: CSARDRVSYEQYF; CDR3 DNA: TGCAGTGCTAGGGACAGGGTATCCTACGAGCAGTACTTC
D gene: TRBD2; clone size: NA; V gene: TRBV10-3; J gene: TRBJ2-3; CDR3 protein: CAISGRGASDTQYF; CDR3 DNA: TGTGCCATCAGTGGGCGGGGGGCCTCAGATACGCAGTATTTT
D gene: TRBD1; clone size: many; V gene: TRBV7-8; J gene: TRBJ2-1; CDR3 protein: CASSTGTGITYNEQFF; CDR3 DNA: TGTGCCAGCAGCACAGGGACAGGGATCACCTACAATGAGCAGTTCTTC
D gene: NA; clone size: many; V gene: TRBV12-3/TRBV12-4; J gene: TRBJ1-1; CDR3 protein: CASSLGSPNTEAFF; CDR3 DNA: TGTGCCAGCAGTTTAGGGAGCCCGAACACTGAAGCTTTCTTT
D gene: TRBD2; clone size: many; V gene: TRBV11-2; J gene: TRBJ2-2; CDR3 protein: CASSLPREDPDGELFF; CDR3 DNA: TGTGCCAGCAGCTTACCCCGGGAGGACCCTGACGGGGAGCTGTTTTTT
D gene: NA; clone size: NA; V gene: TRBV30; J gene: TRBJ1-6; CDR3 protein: CAWSPDSYNSPLHF; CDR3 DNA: TGTGCCTGGAGTCCTGACTCCTATAATTCACCCCTCCACTTT
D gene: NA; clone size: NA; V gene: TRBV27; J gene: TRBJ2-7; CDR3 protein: CASSLIGGVAYEQYF; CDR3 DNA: TGTGCCAGCAGTTTAATCGGCGGGGTCGCCTACGAGCAGTACTTC
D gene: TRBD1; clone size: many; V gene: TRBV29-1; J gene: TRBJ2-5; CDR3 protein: CSVVAGGEKTQYF; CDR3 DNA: TGCAGCGTTGTGGCAGGGGGTGAAAAGACCCAGTACTTC
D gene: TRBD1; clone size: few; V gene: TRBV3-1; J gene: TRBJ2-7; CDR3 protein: CASSQGGTGTSYEQYF; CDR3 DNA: TGTGCCAGCAGCCAAGGCGGGACAGGTACATCCTACGAGCAGTACTTC
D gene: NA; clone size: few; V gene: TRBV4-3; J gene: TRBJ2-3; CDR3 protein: CASSQEPEIGDTQYF; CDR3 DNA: TGCGCCAGCAGCCAAGAACCGGAGATTGGGGATACGCAGTATTTT
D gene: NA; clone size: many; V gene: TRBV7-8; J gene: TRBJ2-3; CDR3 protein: CASSPTVDTQYF; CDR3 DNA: TGTGCCAGCAGCCCGACGGTCGATACGCAGTATTTT
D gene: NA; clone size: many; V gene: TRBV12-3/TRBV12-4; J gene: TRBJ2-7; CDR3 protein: CASSTIPGQGDEQYF; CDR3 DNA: TGTGCCAGCAGTACTATCCCGGGACAAGGGGACGAGCAGTACTTC
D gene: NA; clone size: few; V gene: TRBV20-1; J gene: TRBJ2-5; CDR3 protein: CSAHDRDFNQETQYF; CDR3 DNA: TGCAGTGCTCACGACAGAGACTTTAACCAAGAGACCCAGTACTTC
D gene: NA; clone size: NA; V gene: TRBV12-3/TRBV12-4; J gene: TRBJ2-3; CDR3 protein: CASIPATYTDTQYF; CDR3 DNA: TGTGCCAGCATTCCGGCGACGTACACAGATACGCAGTATTTT
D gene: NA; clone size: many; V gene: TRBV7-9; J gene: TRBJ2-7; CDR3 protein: CASSLGGDEQYF; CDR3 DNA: TGTGCCAGCAGCTTGGGTGGAGACGAGCAGTACTTC
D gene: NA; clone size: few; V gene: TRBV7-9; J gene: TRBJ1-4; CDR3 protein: CASSLTGPDGNEKLFF; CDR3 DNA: TGTGCCAGCAGCTTAACCGGACCTGATGGTAATGAAAAACTGTTTTTT